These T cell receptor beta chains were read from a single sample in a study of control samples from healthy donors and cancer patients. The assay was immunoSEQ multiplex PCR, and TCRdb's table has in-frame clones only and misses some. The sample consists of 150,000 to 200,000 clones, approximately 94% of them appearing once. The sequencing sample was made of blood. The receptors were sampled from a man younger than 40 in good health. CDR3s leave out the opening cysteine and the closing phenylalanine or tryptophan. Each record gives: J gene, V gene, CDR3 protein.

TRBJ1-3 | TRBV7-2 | ASSLELLYGNTIY
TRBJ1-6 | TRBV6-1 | ASSEAPGRVNNSPLH
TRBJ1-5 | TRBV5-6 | ASSLLGNNQPQH
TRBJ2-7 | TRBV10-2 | ASSESRVQSYEQY
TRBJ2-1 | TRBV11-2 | ASSLVKGAYNEQF
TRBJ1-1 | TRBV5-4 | ASSLGPMGTEAF
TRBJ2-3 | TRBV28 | ASSFRGSGNADTQY
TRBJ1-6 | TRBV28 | ASSRVDRDNSPLH
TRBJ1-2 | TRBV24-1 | ATSENGYT
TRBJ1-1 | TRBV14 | ASSQDRGGSTF
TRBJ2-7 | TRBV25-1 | ASSESLAPGEQY
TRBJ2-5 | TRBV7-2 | ASSIISGTGQETQY
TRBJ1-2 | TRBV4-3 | ASSQDHRGYGGYT
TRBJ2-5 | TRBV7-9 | ASSFSQGLAGPQETQY
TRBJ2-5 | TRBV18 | ASSPGREETQY
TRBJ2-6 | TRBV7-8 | ASSHRYSGANVLT
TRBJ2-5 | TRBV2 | ASSVTGTPSVRY
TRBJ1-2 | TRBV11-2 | ASSSLDYGYT
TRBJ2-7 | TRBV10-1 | ASSESAAGEYEQY
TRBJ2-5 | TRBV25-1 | ASSEVGGLETQY
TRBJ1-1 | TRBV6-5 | ASQSTENTEAF
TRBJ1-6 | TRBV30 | AWSPGTGILH
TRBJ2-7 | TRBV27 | ASSWGAPHEQY
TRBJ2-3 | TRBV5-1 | ASSLGYRGQSTDTQY
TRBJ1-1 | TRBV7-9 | ASSSQQGSTEAF
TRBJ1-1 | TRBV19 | ASRPGSSEAF
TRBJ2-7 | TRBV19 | ASSGGPRSYEQY
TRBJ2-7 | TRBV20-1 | SASEGAIPYEQY
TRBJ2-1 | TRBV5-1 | ASSRGRAFPGGEQF
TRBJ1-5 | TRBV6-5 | ASSSGGAFDQPQH
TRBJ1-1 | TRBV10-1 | ASQQDLRTEAF
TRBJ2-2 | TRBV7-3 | ASSLRARELGELF
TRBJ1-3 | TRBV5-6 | ASSRGTGGYLSSGNTIY
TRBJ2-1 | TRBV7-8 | AISQEIYNEQF
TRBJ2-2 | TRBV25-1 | ASRDALSKGNTGELF
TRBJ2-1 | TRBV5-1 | ASSLAGDEQF
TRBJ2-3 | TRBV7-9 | ASSASVQDTQY
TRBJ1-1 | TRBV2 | AKGPGYTEAF
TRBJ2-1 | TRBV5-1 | ASSLASEENEQF
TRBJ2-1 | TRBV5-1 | ASSLGPSGSGYNEQF
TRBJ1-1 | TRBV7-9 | ASSTGTKTEAF
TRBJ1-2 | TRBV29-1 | SVERALNYGYT